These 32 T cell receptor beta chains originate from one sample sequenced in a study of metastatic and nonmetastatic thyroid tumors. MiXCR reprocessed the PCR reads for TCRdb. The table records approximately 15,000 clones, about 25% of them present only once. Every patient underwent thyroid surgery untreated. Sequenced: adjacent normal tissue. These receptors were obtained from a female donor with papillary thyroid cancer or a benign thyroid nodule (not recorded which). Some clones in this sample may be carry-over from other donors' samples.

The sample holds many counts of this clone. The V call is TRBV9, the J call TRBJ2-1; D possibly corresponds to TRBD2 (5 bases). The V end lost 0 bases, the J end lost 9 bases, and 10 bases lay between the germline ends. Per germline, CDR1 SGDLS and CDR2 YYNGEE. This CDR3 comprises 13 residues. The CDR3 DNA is TGTGCCAGCAGCGTAGAGAGGGATGTTGAGCAGTTCTTC. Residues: CASSVERDVEQFF. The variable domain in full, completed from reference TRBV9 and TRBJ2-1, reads DSGVTQTPKHLITATGQRVTLRCSPRSGDLSVYWYQQSLDQGLQFLIQYYNGEERAKGNILERFSAQQFPDLHSELNLSSLELGDSALYFCASSVERDVEQFFGPGTRLTVL.

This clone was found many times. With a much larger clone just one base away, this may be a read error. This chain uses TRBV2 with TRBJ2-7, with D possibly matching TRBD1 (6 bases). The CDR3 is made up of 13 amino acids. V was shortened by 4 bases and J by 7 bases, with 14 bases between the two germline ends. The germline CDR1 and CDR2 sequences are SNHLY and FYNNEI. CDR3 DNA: TGTGCCAGCAGTGGGGGGCCTGATTCTGAGCAGTACTTC. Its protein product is CASSGGPDSEQYF. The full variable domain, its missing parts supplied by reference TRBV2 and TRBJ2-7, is EPEVTQTPSHQVTQMGQEVILRCVPISNHLYFYWYRQILGQKVEFLVSFYNNEISEKSEIFDDQFSVERPDGSNFTLKIRSTKLEDSAMYFCASSGGPDSEQYFGPGTRLTVT.

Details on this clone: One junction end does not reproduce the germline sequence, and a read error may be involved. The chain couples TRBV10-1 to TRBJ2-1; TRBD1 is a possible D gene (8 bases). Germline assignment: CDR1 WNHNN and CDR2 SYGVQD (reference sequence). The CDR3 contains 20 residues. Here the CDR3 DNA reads TGCGCCGGCAGACCTACGGCAGGGGGCTCCGGGACTACGGACGGGTTTGAGCAGTTCTTC. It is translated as CAGRPTAGGSGTTDGFEQFF.

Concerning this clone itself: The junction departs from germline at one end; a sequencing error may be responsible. CDR3 bases: TGCAGTGCTCGACCCATGACGGGGACTAGCGGGAGGTCAGAGACCCATTACTTC. It yields the protein CSARPMTGTSGRSETHYF. V usage is TRBV20-1 and J usage is TRBJ2-5; 15 nucleotides match TRBD2. The CDR3 has 18 amino acids. The germline CDR1 and CDR2 sequences are DFQATT and SNEGSKA (reference sequence).

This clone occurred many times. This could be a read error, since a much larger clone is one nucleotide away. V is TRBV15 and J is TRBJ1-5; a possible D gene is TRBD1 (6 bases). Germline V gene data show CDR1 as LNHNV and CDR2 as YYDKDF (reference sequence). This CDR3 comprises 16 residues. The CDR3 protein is CATSRSNRASNRPQHF. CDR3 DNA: TGTGCCACCAGCAGATCCAACAGGGCTAGCAATCGGCCCCAGCATTTT.

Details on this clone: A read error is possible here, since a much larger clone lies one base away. The CDR3 here is CTSSSQRGETQYF. The CDR3 DNA follows: TGCACCAGCAGCAGTCAGCGGGGGGAGACCCAGTACTTC. This chain connects TRBV4-1 to TRBJ2-5, with 8 bases that match TRBD2. The CDR3 length is 13 residues. Germline V gives CDR1 MGHRA, CDR2 YSYEKL.

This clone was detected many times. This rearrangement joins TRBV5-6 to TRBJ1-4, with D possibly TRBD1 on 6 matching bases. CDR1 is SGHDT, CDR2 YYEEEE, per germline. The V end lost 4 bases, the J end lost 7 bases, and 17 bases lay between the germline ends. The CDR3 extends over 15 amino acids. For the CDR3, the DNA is TGTGCCAGCAGCCGTACACAGGGAATGACTGAAAAACTGTTTTTT. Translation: CASSRTQGMTEKLFF.

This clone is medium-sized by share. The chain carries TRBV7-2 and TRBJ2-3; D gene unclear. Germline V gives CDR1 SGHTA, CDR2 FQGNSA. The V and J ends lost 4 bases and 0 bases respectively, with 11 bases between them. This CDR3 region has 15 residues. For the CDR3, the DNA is TGTGCCAGCAGCTACAACTACCTTAGCACAGATACGCAGTATTTT. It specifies CASSYNYLSTDTQYF.

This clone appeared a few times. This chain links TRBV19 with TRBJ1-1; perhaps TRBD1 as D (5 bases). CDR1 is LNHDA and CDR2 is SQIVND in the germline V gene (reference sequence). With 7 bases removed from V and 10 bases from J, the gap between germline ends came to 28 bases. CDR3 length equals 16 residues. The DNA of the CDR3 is TGTGCCAGTAACGGCAACCGGATCCAGGGCCTGGGGGTAGCTTTCTTT. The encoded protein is CASNGNRIQGLGVAFF.

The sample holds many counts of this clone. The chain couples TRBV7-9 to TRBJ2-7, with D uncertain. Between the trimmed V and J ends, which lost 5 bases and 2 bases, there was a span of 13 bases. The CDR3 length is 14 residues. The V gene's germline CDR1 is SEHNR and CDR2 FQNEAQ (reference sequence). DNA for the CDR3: TGTGCCAGCAGCACCCTCATTAGGGCCTACGAGCAGTACTTC. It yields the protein CASSTLIRAYEQYF.

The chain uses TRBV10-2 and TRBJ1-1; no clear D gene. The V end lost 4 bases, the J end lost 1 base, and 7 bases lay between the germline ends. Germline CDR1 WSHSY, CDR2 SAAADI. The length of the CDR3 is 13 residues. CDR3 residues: CASSATANTEAFF. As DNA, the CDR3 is TGCGCCAGCAGTGCGACGGCGAACACTGAAGCTTTCTTT.

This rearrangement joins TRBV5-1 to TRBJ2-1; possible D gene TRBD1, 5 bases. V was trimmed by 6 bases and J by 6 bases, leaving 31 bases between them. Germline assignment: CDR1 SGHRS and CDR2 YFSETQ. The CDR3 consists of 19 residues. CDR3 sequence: CASISFGQGGTIRSNEQFF. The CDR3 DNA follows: TGCGCCAGCATCTCCTTTGGGCAGGGTGGCACCATCCGGTCCAATGAGCAGTTCTTC.

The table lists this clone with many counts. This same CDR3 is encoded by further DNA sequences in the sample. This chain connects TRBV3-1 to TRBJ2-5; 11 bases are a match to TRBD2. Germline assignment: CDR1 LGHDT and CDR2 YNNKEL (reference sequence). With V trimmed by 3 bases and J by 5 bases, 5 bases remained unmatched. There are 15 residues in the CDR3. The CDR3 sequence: CASSHGLAGGETQYF. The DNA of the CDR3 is TGTGCCAGCAGCCATGGCCTAGCGGGAGGCGAGACCCAGTACTTC.

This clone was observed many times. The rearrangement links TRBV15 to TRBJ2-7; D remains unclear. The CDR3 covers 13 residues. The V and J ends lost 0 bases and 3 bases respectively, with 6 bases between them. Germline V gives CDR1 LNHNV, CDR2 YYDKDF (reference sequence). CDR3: CATSRDKGYEQYF. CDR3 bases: TGTGCCACCAGCAGAGATAAGGGCTACGAGCAGTACTTC. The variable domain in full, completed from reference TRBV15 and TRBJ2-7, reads DAMVIQNPRYQVTQFGKPVTLSCSQTLNHNVMYWYQQKSSQAPKLLFHYYDKDFNNEADTPDNFQSRRPNTSFCFLDIRSPGLGDTAMYLCATSRDKGYEQYFGPGTRLTVT.

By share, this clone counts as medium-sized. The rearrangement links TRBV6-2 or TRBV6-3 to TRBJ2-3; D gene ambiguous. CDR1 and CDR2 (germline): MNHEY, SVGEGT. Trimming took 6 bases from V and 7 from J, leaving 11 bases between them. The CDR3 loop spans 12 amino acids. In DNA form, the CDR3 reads TGTGCCAGCAGCTACCCCCCCCATACGCAGTATTTT. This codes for CASSYPPHTQYF.

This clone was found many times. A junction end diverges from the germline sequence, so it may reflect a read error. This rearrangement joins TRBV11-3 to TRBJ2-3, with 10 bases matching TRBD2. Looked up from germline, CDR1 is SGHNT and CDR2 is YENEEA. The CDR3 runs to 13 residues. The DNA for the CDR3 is TGTGCCGGCAGCGGGAGGGACACAGATACGCAGTATTTT. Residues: CAGSGRDTDTQYF.

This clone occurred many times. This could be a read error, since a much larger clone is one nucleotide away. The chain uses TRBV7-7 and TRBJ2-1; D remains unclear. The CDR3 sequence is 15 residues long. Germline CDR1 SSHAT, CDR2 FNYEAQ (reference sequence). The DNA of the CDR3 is TGTGCTAGCAGCTTAGGTCCAGCAAGCTACAATGAGCAGTTCTTC. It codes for CASSLGPASYNEQFF.

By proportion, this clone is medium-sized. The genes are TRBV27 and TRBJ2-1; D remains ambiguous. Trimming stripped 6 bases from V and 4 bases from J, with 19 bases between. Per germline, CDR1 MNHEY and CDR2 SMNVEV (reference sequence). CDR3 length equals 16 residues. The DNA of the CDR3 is TGTGCCAGCAGCTACCGCCGCGGCCCCCCTTACAATGAGCAGTTCTTC. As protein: CASSYRRGPPYNEQFF.

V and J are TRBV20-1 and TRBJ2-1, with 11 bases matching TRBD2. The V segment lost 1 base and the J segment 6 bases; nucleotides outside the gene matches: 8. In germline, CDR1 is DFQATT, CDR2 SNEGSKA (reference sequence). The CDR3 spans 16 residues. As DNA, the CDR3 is TGCAGTGCTAGAGGTCATGATAGCGGGAGGGCCAATGAGCAGTTCTTC. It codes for CSARGHDSGRANEQFF.

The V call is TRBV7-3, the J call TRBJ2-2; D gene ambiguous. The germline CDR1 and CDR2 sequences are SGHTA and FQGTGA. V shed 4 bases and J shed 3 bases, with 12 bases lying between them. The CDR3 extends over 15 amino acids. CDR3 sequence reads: CASSSQLCDTGELFF. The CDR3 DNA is TGTGCCAGCAGCTCCCAATTGTGTGACACCGGGGAGCTGTTTTTT.

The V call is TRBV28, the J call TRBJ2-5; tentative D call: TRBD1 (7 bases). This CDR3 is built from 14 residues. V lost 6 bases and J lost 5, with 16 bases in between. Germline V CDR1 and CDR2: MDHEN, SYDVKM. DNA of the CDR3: TGTGCCAGCAGCCCTAGGAGGGGGCCGGAGACCCAGTACTTC. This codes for CASSPRRGPETQYF.

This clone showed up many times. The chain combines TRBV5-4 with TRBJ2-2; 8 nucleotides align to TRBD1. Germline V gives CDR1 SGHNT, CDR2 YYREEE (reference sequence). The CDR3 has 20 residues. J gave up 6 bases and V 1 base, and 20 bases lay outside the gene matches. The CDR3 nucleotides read TGTGCCAGCAGCTTGAAGTATGGGATAGACGGGACAGGTCGAGCCGGGGAGCTGTTTTTT. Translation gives CASSLKYGIDGTGRAGELFF. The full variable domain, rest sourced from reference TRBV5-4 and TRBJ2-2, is ETGVTQSPTHLIKTRGQQVTLRCSSQSGHNTVSWYQQALGQGPQFIFQYYREEENGRGNFPPRFSGLQFPNYSSELNVNALELDDSALYLCASSLKYGIDGTGRAGELFFGEGSRLTVL.

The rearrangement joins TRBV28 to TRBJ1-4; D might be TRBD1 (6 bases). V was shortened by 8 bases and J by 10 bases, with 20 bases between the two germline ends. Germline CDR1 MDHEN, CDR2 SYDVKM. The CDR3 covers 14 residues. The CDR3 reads CASCLAGGLGKLFF. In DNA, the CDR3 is TGTGCCAGCTGCTTGGCCGGGGGCCTAGGAAAACTGTTTTTT.

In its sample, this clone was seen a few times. The DNA for the CDR3 is TGTGCCAGCAGTCAGAACCGGGACAGGGTCGAAGATACGCAGTATTTT. As protein: CASSQNRDRVEDTQYF. The V gene is TRBV6-1, the J gene TRBJ2-3; 9 positions match TRBD1. The CDR3 covers 16 residues. Germline V gene lookup returns CDR1 MNHNS and CDR2 SASEGT. V trimming: 5 bases; J trimming: 5 bases; junction bases outside the gene matches: 11.

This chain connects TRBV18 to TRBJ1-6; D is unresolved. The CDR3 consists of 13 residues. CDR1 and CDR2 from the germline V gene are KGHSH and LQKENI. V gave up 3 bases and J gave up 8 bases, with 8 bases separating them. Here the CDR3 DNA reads TGTGCCAGCTCACCCCTTCGTGATTCACCCCTCCACTTT. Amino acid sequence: CASSPLRDSPLHF.

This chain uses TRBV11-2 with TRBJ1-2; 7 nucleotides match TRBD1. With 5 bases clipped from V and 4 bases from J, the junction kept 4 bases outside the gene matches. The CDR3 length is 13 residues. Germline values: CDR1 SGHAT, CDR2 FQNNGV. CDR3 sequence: CASSLGTVYGYTF. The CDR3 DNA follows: TGTGCCAGCAGCCTCGGGACAGTCTATGGCTACACCTTC.

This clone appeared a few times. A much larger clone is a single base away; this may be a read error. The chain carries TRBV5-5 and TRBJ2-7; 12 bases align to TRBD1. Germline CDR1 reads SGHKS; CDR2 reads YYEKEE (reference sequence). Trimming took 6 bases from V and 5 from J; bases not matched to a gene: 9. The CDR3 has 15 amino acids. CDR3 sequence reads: CASISAGQGAHEQYF. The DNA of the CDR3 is TGTGCCAGCATCTCGGCGGGACAGGGGGCCCACGAGCAGTACTTC. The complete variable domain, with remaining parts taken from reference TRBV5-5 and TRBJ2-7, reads DAGVTQSPTHLIKTRGQQVTLRCSPISGHKSVSWYQQVLGQGPQFIFQYYEKEERGRGNFPDRFSARQFPNYSSELNVNALLLGDSALYLCASISAGQGAHEQYFGPGTRLTVT.

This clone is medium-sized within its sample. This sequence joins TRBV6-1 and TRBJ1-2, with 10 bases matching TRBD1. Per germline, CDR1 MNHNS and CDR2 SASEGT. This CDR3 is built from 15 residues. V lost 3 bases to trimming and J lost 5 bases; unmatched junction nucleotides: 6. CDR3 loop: CASSDRQGAGYGYTF. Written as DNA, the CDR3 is TGTGCCAGCAGTGACCGACAGGGGGCAGGGTATGGCTACACCTTC.

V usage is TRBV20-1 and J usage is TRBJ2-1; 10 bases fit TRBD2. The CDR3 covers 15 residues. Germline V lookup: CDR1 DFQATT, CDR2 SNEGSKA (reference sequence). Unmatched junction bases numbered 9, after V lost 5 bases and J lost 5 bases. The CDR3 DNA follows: TGCAGTGCTGAAGTTGGGACTAGCGTTCACAATGAGCAGTTCTTC. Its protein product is CSAEVGTSVHNEQFF.

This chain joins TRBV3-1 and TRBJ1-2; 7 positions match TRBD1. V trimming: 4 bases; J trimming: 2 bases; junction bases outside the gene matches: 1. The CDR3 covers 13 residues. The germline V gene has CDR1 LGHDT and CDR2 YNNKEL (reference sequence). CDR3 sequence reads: CASSLQGNYGYTF. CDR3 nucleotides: TGTGCCAGCAGCCTACAGGGGAACTATGGCTACACCTTC.

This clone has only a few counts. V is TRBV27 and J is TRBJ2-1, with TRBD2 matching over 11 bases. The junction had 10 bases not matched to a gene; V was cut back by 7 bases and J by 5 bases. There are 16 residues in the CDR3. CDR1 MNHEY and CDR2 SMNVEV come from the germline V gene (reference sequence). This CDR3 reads CASNSLAGGPNNEQFF. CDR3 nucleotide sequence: TGTGCCAGCAACTCCTTAGCGGGAGGGCCCAACAATGAGCAGTTCTTC.

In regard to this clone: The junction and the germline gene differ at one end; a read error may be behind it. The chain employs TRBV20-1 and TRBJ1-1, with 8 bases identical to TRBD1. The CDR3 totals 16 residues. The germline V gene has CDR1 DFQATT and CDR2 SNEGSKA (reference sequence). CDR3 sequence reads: CSASDLGTGDFTEAFF. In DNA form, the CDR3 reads TGCAGCGCTAGTGATCTTGGGACAGGTGATTTCACTGAAGCTTTCTTT.